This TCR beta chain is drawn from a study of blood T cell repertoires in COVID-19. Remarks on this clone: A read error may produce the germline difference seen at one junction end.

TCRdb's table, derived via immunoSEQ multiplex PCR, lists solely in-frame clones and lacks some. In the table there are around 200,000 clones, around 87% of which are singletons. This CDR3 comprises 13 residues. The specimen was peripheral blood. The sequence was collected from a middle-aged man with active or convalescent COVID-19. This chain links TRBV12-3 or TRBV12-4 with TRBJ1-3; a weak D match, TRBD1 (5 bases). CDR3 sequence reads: CASSPVGGNAIYF. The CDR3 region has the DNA TGTGCCAGCAGCCCCGTCGGGGGAAACGCCATATATTTT.